The 20 T cell receptor beta chains below come from one sample, sequenced in a study of blood T cells in healthy people across ages. PCR was performed a second time for roughly 6 to 12 cycles using a sample-barcoded 5' primer and a J-beta primer mix. One entry per CDR3 protein results from TCRdb running MiXCR on the 5' RACE reads. The sample consists of about 1.1 million distinct CDR3 sequences, under 40% of them appearing once. Sequences were obtained from blood. The receptors shown here come from a man aged 18 to 30 in good health.

This clonotype was observed a handful of times. The V gene is TRBV6-5, the J gene TRBJ1-2, with D perhaps matching TRBD1 (5 bases). With 0 bases removed from V and 3 bases from J, the gap between germline ends came to 11 bases. The CDR3 contains 15 residues. CDR1 is MNHEY, CDR2 SVGAGI, per germline. The CDR3, as DNA: TGTGCCAGCAGTTACTCCGGGGGGAAAGACTATGGCTACACCTTC. As protein: CASSYSGGKDYGYTF.

The chain combines TRBV6-2 or TRBV6-3 with TRBJ2-1; 7 bases align to TRBD1. The CDR3 is 13 amino acids. V shed 10 bases and J 0 bases; nucleotides not matched to a gene: 3. CDR1 and CDR2 (germline): MNHEY, SVGEGT. This CDR3 reads CATGQSSYNEQFF. The CDR3 nucleotides are TGTGCCACGGGACAGAGCTCCTACAATGAGCAGTTCTTC.

A few counts support this clonotype. The V and J genes are TRBV5-4 and TRBJ1-1; D gene uncertain. The V end lost 3 bases, the J end lost 1 base, and 13 bases lay between the germline ends. From germline, CDR1 is SGHNT and CDR2 YYREEE (reference sequence). This CDR3 spans 15 amino acids. Here the CDR3 reads CASSSPRERNTEAFF. Here the CDR3 DNA reads TGTGCCAGCAGCTCCCCTAGGGAGAGGAACACTGAAGCTTTCTTT. Complete variable domain (other parts from reference TRBV5-4 and TRBJ1-1): ETGVTQSPTHLIKTRGQQVTLRCSSQSGHNTVSWYQQALGQGPQFIFQYYREEENGRGNFPPRFSGLQFPNYSSELNVNALELDDSALYLCASSSPRERNTEAFFGQGTRLTVV.

This chain connects TRBV4-3 to TRBJ2-7; possible D gene TRBD2, 6 bases. The CDR3 spans 16 residues. The ends were cut back, 1 base at V and 3 bases at J, with 16 bases in the middle. Germline-derived CDR1 and CDR2 are LGHNA and YSLEER. This CDR3 reads CASSQGRGSGHYEQYF. CDR3 DNA sequence: TGCGCCAGCAGCCAAGGGCGGGGTAGCGGACACTACGAGCAGTACTTC.

Written as DNA, the CDR3 is TGTGCCAGCAGTGACGAGTTACACTATGGCTACACCTTC. Translation gives CASSDELHYGYTF. The chain couples TRBV6-5 to TRBJ1-2, with no clear D. Germline V CDR1 and CDR2: MNHEY, SVGAGI. The CDR3 length is 13 residues. The germline V and J ends were trimmed by 5 bases and 3 bases, with 10 bases remaining between them.

The genes are TRBV5-5 and TRBJ1-2; no clear D gene. Trimming pared 3 bases from V and 4 bases from J, leaving 16 bases between. Germline V gives CDR1 SGHKS, CDR2 YYEKEE (reference sequence). CDR3 length equals 15 residues. In DNA, the CDR3 is TGTGCCAGCAGCTGGGTGCCCGGGGATGTCTATGGCTACACCTTC. Its protein product is CASSWVPGDVYGYTF.

There are many counts of this clonotype. The chain joins TRBV7-2 to TRBJ2-1, with 11 bases matching TRBD2. The CDR3 spans 16 residues. With V trimmed by 5 bases and J by 3 bases, 6 bases remained unmatched. Germline CDR1 reads SGHTA; CDR2 reads FQGNSA. CDR3 in amino acids: CASSTIAGGHYNEQFF. CDR3 DNA: TGTGCCAGCAGCACAATAGCGGGGGGGCACTACAATGAGCAGTTCTTC.

The rearrangement links TRBV6-5 to TRBJ2-1; 11 nucleotides align to TRBD2. The V gene's germline CDR1 is MNHEY and CDR2 SVGAGI. The CDR3 is 17 residues long. V shed 1 base, J shed 2 bases, and the junction held 4 bases outside the gene matches. As DNA, the CDR3 is TGTGCCAGCAGTTACTTCCGACTAGCGGGAACCTACAATGAGCAGTTCTTC. Translating it yields CASSYFRLAGTYNEQFF.

J is TRBJ2-3 and V is TRBV5-5; TRBD2 matches at 16 bases. Germline V gives CDR1 SGHKS, CDR2 YYEKEE (reference sequence). Losses at the gene ends were 4 bases for V and 4 bases for J; bases not matched to a gene: 6. The CDR3 totals 17 residues. The chain's CDR3 is CASSPFGTSGGADTQYF. Here the CDR3 DNA reads TGTGCCAGCAGCCCGTTCGGGACTAGCGGGGGGGCAGATACGCAGTATTTT.

This clonotype was seen repeatedly, ten times or more. The chain combines TRBV4-2 with TRBJ1-1, with D unresolved. Trimming stripped 2 bases from V and 0 bases from J, with 4 bases between. The CDR3 spans 13 residues. Germline V gives CDR1 LGHNA, CDR2 YNFKEQ. The chain's CDR3 is CASSQSVNTEAFF. For the CDR3, the DNA is TGTGCCAGCAGCCAATCAGTGAACACTGAAGCTTTCTTT.

This clonotype turned up a few times. The chain carries TRBV4-3 and TRBJ1-5; D is perhaps TRBD1 (5 bases). Trimming removed 0 bases at V and 0 bases at J, with 12 bases between. Germline loops: CDR1 LGHNA, CDR2 YSLEER. This CDR3 region has 17 residues. CDR3 in DNA: TGCGCCAGCAGCCAAGATACGACAGTGGATAGCAATCAGCCCCAGCATTTT. Translating it yields CASSQDTTVDSNQPQHF.

The chain recombines TRBV4-2 with TRBJ2-3, with TRBD2 identical over 7 bases. After removal of 2 bases from V and 3 bases from J, the junction contained 11 bases not matched to a gene. Germline V gene sequence: CDR1 LGHNA, CDR2 YNFKEQ. The CDR3 totals 17 residues. The CDR3 spells CASSQSGGDYGTDTQYF. The CDR3 DNA reads TGTGCCAGCAGCCAATCGGGTGGGGACTATGGAACAGATACGCAGTATTTT.

This clonotype was found a few times. The chain combines TRBV10-3 with TRBJ1-2, with 12 positions matching TRBD1. Germline V gene sequence: CDR1 ENHRY, CDR2 SYGVKD. J was trimmed by 1 base and V by 2 bases; bases with no gene match: 11. CDR3 size: 19 residues. DNA for the CDR3: TGTGCCATCAGTGAGGCGAAGACGGGACAGGGGGCTAATAACTATGGCTACACCTTC. Translated: CAISEAKTGQGANNYGYTF.

The DNA of the CDR3 is TGTGCCAGCAGTTTAGCGGCTACAACTTCTGGAAACACCATATATTTT. Its translation is CASSLAATTSGNTIYF. The V gene is TRBV12-3 or TRBV12-4, the J gene TRBJ1-3; D unresolved. This CDR3 region has 16 residues. The germline V and J ends were trimmed by 0 bases and 1 base, with 10 bases remaining between them.

This clonotype was observed a handful of times. V usage is TRBV10-3 and J usage is TRBJ2-7; D is unresolved. Trimming cost V 0 bases and J 2 bases, with 11 bases left between them. The CDR3 totals 15 residues. In germline, CDR1 is ENHRY, CDR2 SYGVKD. The CDR3 DNA reads as TGTGCCATCAGTGAGTCTTTTGGGTTAGCCTACGAGCAGTACTTC. Translating gives CAISESFGLAYEQYF.

The rearrangement joins TRBV6-6 to TRBJ1-4; perhaps TRBD1 as D (6 bases). V lost 8 bases, J lost 5 bases, and 18 bases lay in between. CDR3 length: 15 amino acids. Germline assignment: CDR1 MNHNY and CDR2 SVGAGI (reference sequence). CDR3 DNA sequence: TGTGCCAGCCGCCCCCGACAGGTTCGAAATGAAAAACTGTTTTTT. Translating gives CASRPRQVRNEKLFF.

The V gene is TRBV12-3 or TRBV12-4, the J gene TRBJ2-1; D may be TRBD2 (6 bases). The DNA end is a closer match to TRBJ2-7, so the J assignment may be wrong. This CDR3 is 13 amino acids long. CDR3 region: CASRPGTYNEQYF. The CDR3 DNA is TGTGCCAGCAGACCCGGGACTTACAATGAGCAGTACTTC.

This clonotype was seen only a few times. The chain links TRBV6-5 to TRBJ2-7; tentative D call: TRBD1 (6 bases). Trimming took off 6 bases at V and 2 bases at J, with 14 bases between the two ends. CDR3 size: 14 residues. CDR1 is MNHEY and CDR2 is SVGAGI in the germline V gene. The CDR3 region has the DNA TGTGCCAGCAGCCAAGGACGACAGGCCTACGAGCAGTACTTC. The encoded protein is CASSQGRQAYEQYF.

This clonotype turned up a few times. The chain joins TRBV28 to TRBJ2-1, with D possibly being TRBD1 (5 bases). Trimming shortened V by 2 bases and J by 3 bases, and 14 bases separated the two germline ends. In germline, CDR1 is MDHEN, CDR2 SYDVKM. CDR3 length equals 16 residues. CDR3 in amino acids: CASSLVRAPIYNEQFF. Here the CDR3 DNA reads TGTGCCAGCAGTTTAGTCAGGGCCCCAATCTACAATGAGCAGTTCTTC.

This clonotype has only a few counts. The rearrangement uses TRBV15 and TRBJ2-1, with no clear D. There are 16 residues in the CDR3. Germline V CDR1 and CDR2: LNHNV, YYDKDF (reference sequence). The V and J ends lost 0 bases and 0 bases respectively, with 9 bases between them. Here the CDR3 reads CATSRDRSTSYNEQFF. The DNA of the CDR3 is TGTGCCACCAGCAGAGATAGATCGACCTCCTACAATGAGCAGTTCTTC.